This T cell receptor beta chain was recorded in a study of shared clonotypes between healthy human individuals. Some 30,000 T cell genomes, or approximately 0.2 ug DNA, went into the sorted-subset replicate PCRs. Profiled with immunoSEQ multiplex PCR; TCRdb holds only in-frame clones, not every one. Seen here are roughly 1.5 million clones, approximately 98% observed once, and the top ten hold 0.4% to 0.55%. The CDR3 is 13 amino acids. V lost 3 bases and J 6 bases, leaving 12 bases between the germline ends. Per germline, CDR1 MNHNS and CDR2 SASEGT. Input material: naive CD4+ T cells sorted from blood. As for subset: CD45RA+ positively selected. The chain combines TRBV6-1 with TRBJ2-7; no reliable D call. The origin of this receptor is a young man in good health. In DNA form, the CDR3 reads TGTGCCAGCAGTGAGGCTAGGTTCTCCGAGCAGTACTTC. Translation: CASSEARFSEQYF.